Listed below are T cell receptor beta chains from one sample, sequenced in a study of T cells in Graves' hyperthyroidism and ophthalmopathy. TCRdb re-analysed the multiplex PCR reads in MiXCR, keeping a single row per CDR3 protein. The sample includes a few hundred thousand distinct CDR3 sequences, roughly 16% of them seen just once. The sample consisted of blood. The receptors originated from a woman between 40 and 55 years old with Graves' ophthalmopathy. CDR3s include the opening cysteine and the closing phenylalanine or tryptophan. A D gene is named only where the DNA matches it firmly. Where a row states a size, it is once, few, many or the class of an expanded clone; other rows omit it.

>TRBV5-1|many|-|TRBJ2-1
CASSSRTNNEQFF
TGCGCCAGCAGCTCCCGGACTAACAATGAGCAGTTCTTC
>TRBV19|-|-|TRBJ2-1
CASSIGGNSYNEQFF
TGTGCCAGTAGTATAGGCGGGAACTCCTACAATGAGCAGTTCTTC
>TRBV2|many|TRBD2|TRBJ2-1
CASRGTSGRNEQFF
TGTGCCAGCAGAGGGACTAGCGGGAGAAATGAGCAGTTCTTC
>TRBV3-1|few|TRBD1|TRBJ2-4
CASSQGTGGIQYF
TGTGCCAGCAGCCAAGGGACAGGCGGCATTCAGTACTTC
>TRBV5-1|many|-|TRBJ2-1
CASSLDIGGNEQFF
TGCGCCAGCAGCTTGGACATCGGGGGTAATGAGCAGTTCTTC
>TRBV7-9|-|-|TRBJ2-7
CASSNLREQYF
TGTGCCAGCAGCAACCTCCGCGAGCAGTACTTC
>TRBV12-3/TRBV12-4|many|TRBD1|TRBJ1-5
CASAPTGGGNQPQHF
TGTGCCAGCGCTCCGACAGGGGGCGGCAATCAGCCCCAGCATTTT
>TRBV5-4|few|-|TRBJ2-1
CASSLAWGTSLNEQFF
TGTGCCAGCAGCTTGGCGTGGGGGACCTCCCTCAATGAGCAGTTCTTC
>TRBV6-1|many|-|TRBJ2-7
CASGNPVGYEQYF
TGTGCCAGCGGGAACCCCGTCGGCTACGAGCAGTACTTC
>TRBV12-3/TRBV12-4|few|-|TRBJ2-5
CASRRGEETQYF
TGTGCCAGCAGACGGGGCGAGGAGACCCAGTACTTC
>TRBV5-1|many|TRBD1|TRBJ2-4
CASSLGGDRSPLTGKNIQYF
TGCGCCAGCAGCTTGGGGGGGGACAGGTCTCCCCTTACTGGCAAAAACATTCAGTACTTC
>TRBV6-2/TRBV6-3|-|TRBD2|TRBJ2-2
CASSELAGSPGELFF
TGTGCCAGCAGTGAACTAGCGGGGAGCCCCGGGGAGCTGTTTTTT
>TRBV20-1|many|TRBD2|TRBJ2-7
CSASGKLAGDYEQYF
TGCAGTGCCAGCGGCAAGCTAGCGGGGGATTACGAGCAGTACTTC
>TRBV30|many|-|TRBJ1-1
CAWSPTRFEAFF
TGTGCCTGGAGCCCGACCCGGTTTGAAGCTTTCTTT
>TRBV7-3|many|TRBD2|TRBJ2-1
CASSKLAGDEQFF
TGTGCCAGCAGCAAACTAGCGGGCGATGAGCAGTTCTTC
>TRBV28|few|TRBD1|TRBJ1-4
CASSFLGQGIATNEKLFF
TGTGCCAGCAGTTTCCTGGGACAGGGAATAGCAACTAATGAAAAACTGTTTTTT
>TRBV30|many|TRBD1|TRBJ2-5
CACTPGGTQYF
TGTGCCTGCACCCCAGGGGGGACCCAGTACTTC
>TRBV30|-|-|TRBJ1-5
CAWALRGGQPQHF
TGTGCCTGGGCGTTAAGGGGGGGCCAGCCCCAGCATTTT
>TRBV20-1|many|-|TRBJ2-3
CSAIGGTDTQYF
TGCAGTGCTATAGGGGGCACAGATACGCAGTATTTT
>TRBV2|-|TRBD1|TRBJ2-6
CASSPWTGGTGANVLTF
TGTGCCAGCAGTCCCTGGACAGGGGGTACTGGGGCCAACGTCCTGACTTTC
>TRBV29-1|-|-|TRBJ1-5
CSVWGGPNQPQHF
TGCAGCGTTTGGGGGGGTCCGAATCAGCCCCAGCATTTT
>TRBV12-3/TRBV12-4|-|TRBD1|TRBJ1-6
CASKGGAGGNSPLHF
TGTGCCAGCAAAGGCGGAGCAGGGGGAAATTCACCCCTCCACTTT
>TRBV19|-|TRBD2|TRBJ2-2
CASSTGLAGGTNTGELFF
TGTGCCAGTAGTACTGGACTAGCGGGGGGCACGAACACCGGGGAGCTGTTTTTT
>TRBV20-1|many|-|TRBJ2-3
CSASGREFADTQYF
TGCAGTGCTAGTGGCCGGGAGTTCGCAGATACGCAGTATTTT
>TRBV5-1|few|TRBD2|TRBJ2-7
CASSFNPSGSYEQYF
TGCGCCAGCAGCTTTAATCCTAGCGGCTCCTACGAGCAGTACTTC
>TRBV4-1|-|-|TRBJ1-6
CASSQPTRRGYDSPLHF
TGCGCCAGCAGCCAACCCACCCGACGGGGGTATGATTCACCCCTCCACTTT
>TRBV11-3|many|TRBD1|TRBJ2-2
CASSSGQGIGNGELFF
TGTGCCAGCAGCTCGGGACAGGGGATTGGTAACGGGGAGCTGTTTTTT
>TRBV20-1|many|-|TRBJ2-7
CSARRAGLSSYEQYF
TGCAGTGCGCGGCGCGCAGGGCTGAGCTCCTACGAGCAGTACTTC
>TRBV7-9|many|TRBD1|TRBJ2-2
CASSLTGQGTGELFF
TGTGCCAGCAGCTTAACGGGACAGGGCACCGGGGAGCTGTTTTTT